Presented here are 24 T cell receptor beta chains from one specimen sequenced in a study of cytomegalovirus exposure and HLA in healthy donors. Primers: 60 Vbeta forward and 13 Jbeta reverse. Repertoires were generated with immunoSEQ multiplex PCR, while TCRdb's copy carries only in-frame clones and drops some. The sample lists tens of thousands of clones, around 84% occurring once. The sample comprised PBMCs. These receptors were taken from a woman aged 35 to 49 in good health and CMV-seronegative.

The chain carries TRBV5-1 and TRBJ2-3; 10 bases match TRBD1. From germline, CDR1 is SGHRS and CDR2 YFSETQ. J lost 3 bases, V lost 0 bases, and 7 bases had no gene match. The CDR3 totals 17 residues. The CDR3 here is CASSLVFGTGDTDTQYF. CDR3 DNA sequence: TGCGCCAGCAGCTTGGTTTTCGGGACAGGGGATACAGATACGCAGTATTTT.

This chain connects TRBV7-6 to TRBJ2-2, with D perhaps TRBD1 (6 bases). Per germline, CDR1 SGHVS and CDR2 FNYEAQ. Trimming removed 3 bases at V and 13 bases at J, with 15 bases between. CDR3 length: 13 residues. The CDR3: CASSFIGTGRLFF. CDR3 nucleotide sequence: TGTGCCAGCAGCTTTATCGGCACAGGGCGGCTGTTTTTT.

The rearrangement links TRBV7-3 to TRBJ1-2; 8 bases align to TRBD1. The CDR3 totals 15 residues. CDR1 is SGHTA and CDR2 is FQGTGA in the germline V gene. Germline trimming cut 5 bases from V and 5 bases from J; bases unmatched to any gene: 10. This CDR3 is CASSPNGQGYYGYTF. The CDR3, as DNA: TGTGCCAGCAGCCCTAACGGACAGGGATATTATGGCTACACCTTC.

DNA of the CDR3: TGTGCCAGCAGTCCCATCCTCCTAGTTAGCGGGGCGGGGGAAACAGATACGCAGTATTTT. It is translated as CASSPILLVSGAGETDTQYF. This chain links TRBV28 with TRBJ2-3, with 8 bases fitting TRBD2. The length of the CDR3 is 20 residues. The germline V gene has CDR1 MDHEN and CDR2 SYDVKM. The ends lost 5 bases at V and 3 bases at J; junction bases unmatched: 22.

V usage is TRBV7-3 and J usage is TRBJ2-5; TRBD2 agrees at 14 bases. This CDR3 is built from 16 residues. Germline CDR1 and CDR2: SGHTA and FQGTGA. Unmatched junction bases numbered 7, after V lost 6 bases and J lost 4 bases. CDR3 region: CASSSGTSGRLETQYF. The CDR3 bases are TGTGCCAGCAGTTCCGGGACTAGCGGGAGACTAGAGACCCAGTACTTC.

In this sample, this clone turned up once. The chain employs TRBV4-1 and TRBJ2-2; TRBD2 matches at 11 bases. V was clipped by 0 bases and J by 4 bases; unmatched bases: 7. CDR1 is MGHRA, CDR2 YSYEKL, per germline. This CDR3 comprises 18 residues. Here the CDR3 reads CASSQDLAGGLGTGELFF. The CDR3 bases are TGCGCCAGCAGCCAAGACCTAGCGGGAGGACTTGGCACCGGGGAGCTGTTTTTT.

The rearrangement uses TRBV28 and TRBJ1-2, with 8 bases aligning to TRBD1. The V gene end was trimmed by 5 bases and the J gene end by 6 bases; junction bases not matched to a gene: 11. CDR1 and CDR2 (germline): MDHEN, SYDVKM. The CDR3 is 15 amino acids. The CDR3 reads CASSPPPDRVDGYTF. CDR3 sequence (DNA): TGTGCCAGCAGTCCACCTCCGGACAGGGTAGATGGCTACACCTTC.

Details on this clone: The junction and the germline gene differ at one end; a read error may be behind it. The chain has TRBV2 and TRBJ2-7; 7 positions agree with TRBD1. Germline V CDR1 and CDR2: SNHLY, FYNNEI. The length of the CDR3 is 13 residues. DNA for the CDR3: TGTGCCGGCAGTAAATCCCAGGGGGACGAGCAGTACTTC. Protein: CAGSKSQGDEQYF.

The V call is TRBV7-9, the J call TRBJ2-5; D is perhaps TRBD1 (6 bases). Germline V gene lookup returns CDR1 SEHNR and CDR2 FQNEAQ (reference sequence). The V end lost 4 bases, the J end lost 2 bases, and 11 bases lay between the germline ends. The CDR3 contains 14 residues. This chain's CDR3 is CASSSWGQQETQYF. The CDR3 DNA is TGTGCCAGCAGCTCCTGGGGGCAGCAAGAGACCCAGTACTTC. The complete variable domain, with remaining parts taken from reference TRBV7-9 and TRBJ2-5, reads DTGVSQNPRHKITKRGQNVTFRCDPISEHNRLYWYRQTLGQGPEFLTYFQNEAQLEKSRLLSDRFSAERPKGSFSTLEIQRTEQGDSAMYLCASSSWGQQETQYFGPGTRLLVL.

The chain is built from TRBV6-6 and TRBJ2-7; perhaps TRBD2 as D (6 bases). CDR1 and CDR2 from the germline V gene are MNHNY and SVGAGI (reference sequence). This CDR3 is built from 11 residues. V lost 8 bases to trimming and J lost 6 bases, with 11 bases between them. CDR3 nucleotide sequence: TGTGCCAGCGTCGTGGGGGGCGAGCAGTACTTC. It translates to CASVVGGEQYF.

A remark on this clone: This could be a read error, since a much larger clone is one nucleotide away. The chain links TRBV5-4 to TRBJ2-2; TRBD2 matches at 14 bases. Germline assignment: CDR1 SGHNT and CDR2 YYREEE (reference sequence). The CDR3 loop spans 16 amino acids. Trimming took 4 bases from V and 4 from J; bases not matched to a gene: 3. The CDR3 protein is CASSTGLAGVTGELFF. CDR3 coding DNA: TGTGCCAGCAGCACGGGACTAGCGGGAGTCACCGGGGAGCTGTTTTTT.

The chain is built from TRBV9 and TRBJ1-2; no firm D call. There are 14 residues in the CDR3. V was shortened by 4 bases and J by 3 bases, with 13 bases between the two germline ends. Germline CDR1 reads SGDLS; CDR2 reads YYNGEE. CDR3 bases: TGTGCCAGCAGCCGGAGCGCGGGAGACTATGGCTACACCTTC. Amino acids: CASSRSAGDYGYTF. Looking up the rest from reference TRBV9 and TRBJ1-2 gives the full variable domain: DSGVTQTPKHLITATGQRVTLRCSPRSGDLSVYWYQQSLDQGLQFLIQYYNGEERAKGNILERFSAQQFPDLHSELNLSSLELGDSALYFCASSRSAGDYGYTFGSGTRLTVV.

The V and J genes are TRBV5-4 and TRBJ2-1; D call uncertain. The length of the CDR3 is 12 residues. Germline lookup yields CDR1 SGHNT and CDR2 YYREEE (reference sequence). V lost 3 bases and J 7 bases, leaving 8 bases between the germline ends. DNA of the CDR3: TGTGCCAGCAGCTCCGACTGGAATGAGCAGTTCTTC. Translated: CASSSDWNEQFF.

This clone has just one count. The V gene is TRBV15, the J gene TRBJ2-3; 8 bases map to TRBD1. Trimming took 4 bases from V and 0 from J; bases not matched to a gene: 9. This CDR3 comprises 17 residues. Germline V gene data show CDR1 as LNHNV and CDR2 as YYDKDF (reference sequence). The CDR3 is CATSTLNRGLSTDTQYF. CDR3 in DNA: TGTGCCACCAGCACCTTAAACAGGGGGTTGAGCACAGATACGCAGTATTTT.

V and J are TRBV29-1 and TRBJ1-1; D remains ambiguous. The germline V gene has CDR1 SQVTM and CDR2 ANQGSEA. The length of the CDR3 is 12 residues. Trimming pared 2 bases from V and 7 bases from J, leaving 11 bases between. This chain's CDR3 is CSVERGLLEAFF. The DNA for the CDR3 is TGCAGCGTTGAAAGAGGGTTACTTGAAGCTTTCTTT.

The chain combines TRBV29-1 with TRBJ1-2; a possible D gene is TRBD1 (5 bases). Germline V gene sequence: CDR1 SQVTM, CDR2 ANQGSEA. The CDR3 consists of 15 residues. Trimming cost V 6 bases and J 2 bases, with 19 bases left between them. The CDR3 loop is CSVRPPGLRNYGYTF. For the CDR3, the DNA is TGCAGCGTCCGACCCCCGGGACTTCGGAACTATGGCTACACCTTC.

This clone was detected once. V and J are TRBV7-9 and TRBJ2-1; maybe TRBD2 (6 bases). Germline values: CDR1 SEHNR, CDR2 FQNEAQ (reference sequence). V was pared by 2 bases and J by 9 bases, with 17 bases between. This CDR3 is built from 15 residues. CDR3 DNA: TGTGCCAGCAGCTTAACGGGGGAGTATATACGTGAGCAGTTCTTC. The encoded protein is CASSLTGEYIREQFF.

Only a few counts were recorded for this clone. The rearrangement uses TRBV18 and TRBJ1-5; TRBD1 matches 9 bases. The V gene end was trimmed by 0 bases and the J gene end by 7 bases; junction bases not matched to a gene: 4. CDR1 is KGHSH and CDR2 is LQKENI in the germline V gene. The CDR3 consists of 15 residues. CDR3 nucleotide sequence: TGTGCCAGCTCACCACCCGGGACAGGGATACAGCCCCAGCATTTT. Translation: CASSPPGTGIQPQHF. The full variable domain, with the rest looked up from reference TRBV18 and TRBJ1-5, is NAGVMQNPRHLVRRRGQEARLRCSPMKGHSHVYWYRQLPEEGLKFMVYLQKENIIDESGMPKERFSAEFPKEGPSILRIQQVVRGDSAAYFCASSPPGTGIQPQHFGDGTRLSIL.

This chain uses TRBV6-1 with TRBJ2-7; 9 nucleotides line up with TRBD1. Per germline, CDR1 MNHNS and CDR2 SASEGT. The V and J ends lost 6 bases and 2 bases, in that order; junction bases with no gene match: 5. The CDR3 runs 14 residues. CDR3 sequence reads: CASSERQGAYEQYF. The DNA for the CDR3 is TGTGCCAGCAGCGAAAGACAGGGGGCCTACGAGCAGTACTTC.

The rearrangement uses TRBV18 and TRBJ2-5, with TRBD2 matching over 9 bases. Per the germline V gene, CDR1 is KGHSH and CDR2 is LQKENI. The ends lost 2 bases at V and 2 bases at J; junction bases unmatched: 3. This CDR3 is 15 amino acids long. The CDR3 DNA sequence: TGTGCCAGCTCACCAGGGACTAGCCGGCAAGAGACCCAGTACTTC. Protein sequence: CASSPGTSRQETQYF. The variable domain in full, with the rest retrieved from reference TRBV18 and TRBJ2-5, is NAGVMQNPRHLVRRRGQEARLRCSPMKGHSHVYWYRQLPEEGLKFMVYLQKENIIDESGMPKERFSAEFPKEGPSILRIQQVVRGDSAAYFCASSPGTSRQETQYFGPGTRLLVL.

This clone was observed a single time. This chain joins TRBV18 and TRBJ1-1, with 9 bases that match TRBD1. Germline CDR1 and CDR2: KGHSH and LQKENI. V shed 4 bases, J shed 2 bases, and the junction held 8 bases outside the gene matches. The CDR3 runs 16 residues. CDR3 sequence (DNA): TGTGCCAGCTCACTAAACCCGACAGGGGGAAACACTGAAGCTTTCTTT. Translation gives CASSLNPTGGNTEAFF.

This chain uses TRBV14 with TRBJ2-3; unclear D gene. The CDR3 is made up of 13 amino acids. V was cut by 1 base and J by 6 bases, with 8 bases left in between. The germline V gene encodes CDR1 SGHDN and CDR2 FVKESK. CDR3 protein: CASSQVARDTQYF. CDR3 bases: TGTGCCAGCAGCCAAGTCGCACGGGATACGCAGTATTTT.

This rearrangement joins TRBV19 to TRBJ1-1; weak D call: TRBD1 (6 bases). This CDR3 comprises 15 residues. Germline V CDR1 and CDR2: LNHDA, SQIVND (reference sequence). V dropped 6 bases and J dropped 7 bases, with 21 bases sitting between them. Here the CDR3 reads CASSILLQGPLEAFF. CDR3 sequence (DNA): TGTGCCAGTAGCATACTGTTACAGGGACCTCTTGAAGCTTTCTTT.

The rearrangement joins TRBV5-1 to TRBJ2-7, with 11 bases lining up with TRBD2. This CDR3 spans 15 amino acids. Germline trimming cut 4 bases from V and 3 bases from J; bases unmatched to any gene: 6. Germline-derived CDR1 and CDR2 are SGHRS and YFSETQ. CDR3 nucleotide sequence: TGCGCCAGCAGCCCCACTAGCGGGAGCTTCTACGAGCAGTACTTC. Its translation is CASSPTSGSFYEQYF.